The clone carrying this T cell receptor beta chain turned up a few times. The antigen is not known. Germline V gene data show CDR1 as SGHTA and CDR2 as FQGNSA. The CDR3 spans 14 residues. Deletions cut 5 bases from V and 2 bases from J, with 11 bases between. These data originate in a study of T cell repertoires in cytomegalovirus infection. Study findings and constraints: Cumulative public TCR beta family frequency identified CMV carriers with the relevant HLA.

TCRdb reprocessed the reads via MiXCR and lists one record per CDR3 protein. The sample lists under 850,000 distinct CDR3 sequences, roughly a third occurring once. V and J are TRBV7-2 and TRBJ2-3, with D possibly TRBD1 on 5 matching bases. The clonotype originates from a human donor in good health (CMV status not recorded). Some clones in this sample may be carry-over from other donors' samples. Sample: cultured PBMCs, taken from culture after CMV antigen stimulation. The CDR3, as DNA: TGTGCCAGCAGCCCAGACAGTTACACAGATACGCAGTATTTT. It yields the protein CASSPDSYTDTQYF. Looking up the rest from reference TRBV7-2 and TRBJ2-3 gives the full variable domain: GAGVSQSPSNKVTEKGKDVELRCDPISGHTALYWYRQSLGQGLEFLIYFQGNSAPDKSGLPSDRFSAERTGGSVSTLTIQRTQQEDSAVYLCASSPDSYTDTQYFGPGTRLTVL.